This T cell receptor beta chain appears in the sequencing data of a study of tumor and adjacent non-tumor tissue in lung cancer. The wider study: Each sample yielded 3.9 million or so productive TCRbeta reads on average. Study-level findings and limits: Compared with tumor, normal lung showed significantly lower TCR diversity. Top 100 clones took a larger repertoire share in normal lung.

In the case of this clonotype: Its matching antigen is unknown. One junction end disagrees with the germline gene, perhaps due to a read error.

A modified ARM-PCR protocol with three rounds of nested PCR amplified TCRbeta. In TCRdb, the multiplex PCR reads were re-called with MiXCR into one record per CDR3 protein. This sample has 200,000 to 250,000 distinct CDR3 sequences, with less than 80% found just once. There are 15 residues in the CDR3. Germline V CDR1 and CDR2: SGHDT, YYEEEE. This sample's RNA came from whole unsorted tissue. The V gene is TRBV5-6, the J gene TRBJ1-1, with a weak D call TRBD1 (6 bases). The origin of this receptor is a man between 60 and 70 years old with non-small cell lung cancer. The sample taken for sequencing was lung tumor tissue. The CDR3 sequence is CTSSSRTASNTEAFF. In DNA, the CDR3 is TGTACCAGCAGCTCCCGGACAGCTTCAAACACTGAAGCTTTCTTT.